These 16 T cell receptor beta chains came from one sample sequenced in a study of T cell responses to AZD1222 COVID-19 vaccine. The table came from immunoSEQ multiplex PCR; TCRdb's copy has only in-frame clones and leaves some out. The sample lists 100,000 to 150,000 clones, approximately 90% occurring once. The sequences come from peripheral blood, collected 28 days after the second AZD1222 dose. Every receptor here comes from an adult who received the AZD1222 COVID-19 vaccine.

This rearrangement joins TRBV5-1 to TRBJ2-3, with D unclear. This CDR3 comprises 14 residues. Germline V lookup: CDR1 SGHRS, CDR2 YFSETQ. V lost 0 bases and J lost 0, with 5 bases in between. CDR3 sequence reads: CASSLASSTDTQYF. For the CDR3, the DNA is TGCGCCAGCAGCTTGGCCAGCAGCACAGATACGCAGTATTTT.

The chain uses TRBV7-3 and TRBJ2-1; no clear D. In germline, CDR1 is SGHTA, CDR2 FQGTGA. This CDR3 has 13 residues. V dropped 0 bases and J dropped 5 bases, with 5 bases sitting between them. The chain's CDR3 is CASSLTRDNEQFF. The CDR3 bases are TGTGCCAGCAGCTTAACTCGGGACAATGAGCAGTTCTTC.

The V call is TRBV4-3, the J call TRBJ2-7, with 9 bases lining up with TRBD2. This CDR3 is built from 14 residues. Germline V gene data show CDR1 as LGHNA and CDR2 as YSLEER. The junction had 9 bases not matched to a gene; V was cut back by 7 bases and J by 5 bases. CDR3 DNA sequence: TGCGCCAGCACCAATGCGGGGGGGGTAAACGAGCAGTACTTC. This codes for CASTNAGGVNEQYF.

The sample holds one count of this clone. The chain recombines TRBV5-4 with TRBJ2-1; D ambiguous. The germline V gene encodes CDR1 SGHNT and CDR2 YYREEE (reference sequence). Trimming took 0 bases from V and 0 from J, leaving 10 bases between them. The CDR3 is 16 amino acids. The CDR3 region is CASSLDGQASYNEQFF. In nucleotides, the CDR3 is TGTGCCAGCAGCTTGGATGGGCAGGCCTCCTACAATGAGCAGTTCTTC. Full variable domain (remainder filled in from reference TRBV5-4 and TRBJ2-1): ETGVTQSPTHLIKTRGQQVTLRCSSQSGHNTVSWYQQALGQGPQFIFQYYREEENGRGNFPPRFSGLQFPNYSSELNVNALELDDSALYLCASSLDGQASYNEQFFGPGTRLTVL.

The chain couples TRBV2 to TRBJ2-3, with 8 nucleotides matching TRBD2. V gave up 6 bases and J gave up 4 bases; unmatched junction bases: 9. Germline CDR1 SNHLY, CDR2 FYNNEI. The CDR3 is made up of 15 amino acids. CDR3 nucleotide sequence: TGTGCCAGCAGGGGCGTATGGCGGGGGGCAGATACGCAGTATTTT. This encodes CASRGVWRGADTQYF.

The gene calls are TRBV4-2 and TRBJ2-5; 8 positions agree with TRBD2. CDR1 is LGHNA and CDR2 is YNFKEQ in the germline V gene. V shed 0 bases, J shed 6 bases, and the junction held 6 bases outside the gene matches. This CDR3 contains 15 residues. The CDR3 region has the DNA TGTGCCAGCAGCCAAGAGCGGGAGGTGGGGAAGACCCAGTACTTC. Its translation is CASSQEREVGKTQYF.

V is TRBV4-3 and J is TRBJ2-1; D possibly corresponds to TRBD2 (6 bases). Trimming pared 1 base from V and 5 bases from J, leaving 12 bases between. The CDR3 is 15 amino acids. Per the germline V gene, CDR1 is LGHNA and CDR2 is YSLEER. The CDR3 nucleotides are TGCGCCAGCAGCCAAGTGGCGGGGAGTCACAATGAGCAGTTCTTC. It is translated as CASSQVAGSHNEQFF.

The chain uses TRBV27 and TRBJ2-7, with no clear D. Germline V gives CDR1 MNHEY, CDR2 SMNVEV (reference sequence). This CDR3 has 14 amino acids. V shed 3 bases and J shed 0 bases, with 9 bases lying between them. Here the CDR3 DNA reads TGTGCCAGCAGTTTCTCGAGGAGCTCCTACGAGCAGTACTTC. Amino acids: CASSFSRSSYEQYF.

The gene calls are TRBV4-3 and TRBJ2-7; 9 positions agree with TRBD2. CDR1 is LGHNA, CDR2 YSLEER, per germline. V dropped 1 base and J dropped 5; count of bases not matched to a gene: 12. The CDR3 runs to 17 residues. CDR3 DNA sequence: TGCGCCAGCAGCCAAGCCCGCTTAGCGGGAGCGGCGAACGAGCAGTACTTC. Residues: CASSQARLAGAANEQYF.

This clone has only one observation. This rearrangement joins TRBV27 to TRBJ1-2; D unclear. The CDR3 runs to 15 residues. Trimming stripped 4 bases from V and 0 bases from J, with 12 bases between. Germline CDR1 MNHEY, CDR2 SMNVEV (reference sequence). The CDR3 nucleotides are TGTGCCAGCAGTTCTCTCGCTACAGCTAACTATGGCTACACCTTC. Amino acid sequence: CASSSLATANYGYTF.

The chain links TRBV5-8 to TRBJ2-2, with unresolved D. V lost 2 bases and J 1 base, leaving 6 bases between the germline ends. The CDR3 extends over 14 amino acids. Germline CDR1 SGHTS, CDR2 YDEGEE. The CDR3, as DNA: TGTGCCAGCAGCTTTGACCAGAACACCGGGGAGCTGTTTTTT. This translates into CASSFDQNTGELFF.

In DNA, the CDR3 is TGTGCCAGCAGTCCCGGGGGGGCCACAGATACGCAGTATTTT. Encoded protein: CASSPGGATDTQYF. This chain links TRBV6-4 with TRBJ2-3; 8 bases line up with TRBD2. Germline assignment: CDR1 MRHNA and CDR2 SNTAGT. The CDR3 is 14 amino acids. The ends lost 5 bases at V and 2 bases at J; junction bases unmatched: 3.

CDR3 amino acids: CASSEAYGYTF. Written as DNA, the CDR3 is TGTGCCAGCAGTGAAGCGTATGGCTACACCTTC. This sequence joins TRBV6-1 and TRBJ1-2; no reliable D call. The CDR3 has 11 residues. V shed 0 bases and J shed 5 bases, with 1 base lying between them. Germline CDR1 MNHNS, CDR2 SASEGT.

The CDR3 protein is CASRPSTGPGKLFF. The CDR3 DNA sequence: TGTGCCAGCAGACCTTCAACAGGACCCGGAAAACTGTTTTTT. The rearrangement links TRBV6-2 or TRBV6-3 to TRBJ1-4; TRBD1 might be the D (5 bases). The V and J ends lost 6 bases and 10 bases respectively, with 18 bases between them. CDR1 is MNHEY and CDR2 is SVGEGT in the germline V gene. CDR3 length: 14 amino acids.

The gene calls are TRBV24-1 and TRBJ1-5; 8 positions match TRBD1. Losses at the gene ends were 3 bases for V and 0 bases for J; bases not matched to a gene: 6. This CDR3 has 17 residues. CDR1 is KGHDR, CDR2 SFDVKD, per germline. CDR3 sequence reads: CATSDGPGGYSNQPQHF. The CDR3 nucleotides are TGTGCCACCAGTGATGGGCCAGGGGGCTATAGCAATCAGCCCCAGCATTTT.

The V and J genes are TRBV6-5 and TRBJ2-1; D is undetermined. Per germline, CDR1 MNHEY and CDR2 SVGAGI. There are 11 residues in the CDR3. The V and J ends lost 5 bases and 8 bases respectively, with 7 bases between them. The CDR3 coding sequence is TGTGCCAGCAGTCACACATATGAGCAGTTCTTC. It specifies CASSHTYEQFF.